The 17 T cell receptor beta chains reported below all come from one sample, sequenced in a study of shared T cell receptors in the human thymus. Assay used: immunoSEQ multiplex PCR; TCRdb lists only in-frame clones, some missing. This table has some 640,000 clones, about 89% appearing once. This sample also appeared in a second study, on human thymus T cells.

Specimen: thymocytes. The receptors were gathered from a boy less than two years old with a congenital heart defect.

The gene calls are TRBV19 and TRBJ1-6; 9 bases align to TRBD1. The CDR3 has 18 residues. In germline, CDR1 is LNHDA, CDR2 SQIVND (reference sequence). The V segment lost 4 bases and the J segment 10 bases; nucleotides outside the gene matches: 17. CDR3 DNA: TGTGCCAGTAGTACCACCTACTTTCCGGGACAGGGTAACTCACCCCTCCACTTT. The encoded protein is CASSTTYFPGQGNSPLHF. Variable domain in full (rest from reference TRBV19 and TRBJ1-6): DGGITQSPKYLFRKEGQNVTLSCEQNLNHDAMYWYRQDPGQGLRLIYYSQIVNDFQKGDIAEGYSVSREKKESFPLTVTSAQKNPTAFYLCASSTTYFPGQGNSPLHFGNGTRLTVT.

This clone has just one count. The J gene is TRBJ2-1, the V gene TRBV9; 8 nucleotides agree with TRBD2. The germline V gene has CDR1 SGDLS and CDR2 YYNGEE. This CDR3 comprises 19 residues. With 3 bases clipped from V and 8 bases from J, the junction kept 22 bases outside the gene matches. CDR3 in amino acids: CASSAQVSGADLEFDEQFF. The DNA for the CDR3 is TGTGCCAGCAGCGCCCAGGTTAGCGGGGCCGATTTGGAGTTCGATGAGCAGTTCTTC. Full variable domain (missing parts from reference TRBV9 and TRBJ2-1): DSGVTQTPKHLITATGQRVTLRCSPRSGDLSVYWYQQSLDQGLQFLIQYYNGEERAKGNILERFSAQQFPDLHSELNLSSLELGDSALYFCASSAQVSGADLEFDEQFFGPGTRLTVL.

This clone has just a few counts. The chain is built from TRBV12-5 and TRBJ2-1; the D gene is possibly TRBD1 (5 bases). The CDR3 consists of 13 residues. Germline loops: CDR1 LGHNT, CDR2 FRNRAP. Trimming shortened V by 5 bases and J by 6 bases, and 11 bases separated the two germline ends. CDR3: CASGTQDLNEQFF. The CDR3 region has the DNA TGTGCTAGTGGTACACAGGACCTCAATGAGCAGTTCTTC.

The gene calls are TRBV5-1 and TRBJ1-1; 9 nucleotides align to TRBD1. Losses at the gene ends were 2 bases for V and 3 bases for J; bases not matched to a gene: 5. Germline V CDR1 and CDR2: SGHRS, YFSETQ. This CDR3 spans 15 amino acids. The CDR3 DNA is TGCGCCAGCAGCTTTACAGGGGGCAGGGACACTGAAGCTTTCTTT. This translates into CASSFTGGRDTEAFF.

The V call is TRBV4-3, the J call TRBJ1-4; 10 bases align to TRBD1. With V trimmed by 1 base and J by 6 bases, 5 bases remained unmatched. This CDR3 spans 16 amino acids. From germline, CDR1 is LGHNA and CDR2 YSLEER. CDR3 region: CASSQVKTGGYEKLFF. The DNA of the CDR3 is TGCGCCAGCAGCCAAGTTAAGACAGGGGGCTATGAAAAACTGTTTTTT.

The chain couples TRBV4-3 to TRBJ2-3, with 8 bases identical to TRBD2. The length of the CDR3 is 14 residues. V lost 5 bases to trimming and J lost 3 bases; unmatched junction nucleotides: 4. Germline V gene data show CDR1 as LGHNA and CDR2 as YSLEER. CDR3 loop: CASSAGGGTDTQYF. The CDR3 nucleotides are TGCGCCAGCAGCGCGGGGGGCGGGACAGATACGCAGTATTTT.

V usage is TRBV7-9 and J usage is TRBJ1-5; TRBD1 aligns across 7 bases. After removal of 0 bases from V and 6 bases from J, the junction contained 14 bases not matched to a gene. There are 18 residues in the CDR3. The germline CDR1 and CDR2 sequences are SEHNR and FQNEAQ (reference sequence). In DNA, the CDR3 is TGTGCCAGCAGCTTAGCCGGGACAGACCCCGAAGGCGGTCAGCCCCAGCATTTT. The encoded protein is CASSLAGTDPEGGQPQHF.

This CDR3 is CASSLEPDTQYF. The CDR3 nucleotides read TGTGCCAGCAGCTTGGAGCCAGATACGCAGTATTTT. The chain uses TRBV5-4 and TRBJ2-3; the D is unclear. Trimming stripped 0 bases from V and 4 bases from J, with 3 bases between. The CDR3 loop spans 12 amino acids. Germline CDR1 SGHNT, CDR2 YYREEE (reference sequence).

The chain recombines TRBV4-3 with TRBJ1-1; TRBD1 matches 7 bases. The CDR3 is 15 amino acids. Germline V gene lookup returns CDR1 LGHNA and CDR2 YSLEER. The V and J ends lost 3 bases and 6 bases, in that order; junction bases with no gene match: 10. The CDR3 coding sequence is TGCGCCAGCAGCCACTCCAGTGCGACAGGGTCTGAAGCTTTCTTT. Amino acids: CASSHSSATGSEAFF.

This clone was recorded only once. The chain couples TRBV7-9 to TRBJ1-1; a weak D match, TRBD1 (6 bases). The CDR3 has 13 residues. V was pared by 5 bases and J by 5 bases, with 12 bases between. From germline, CDR1 is SEHNR and CDR2 FQNEAQ (reference sequence). This CDR3 is CASSLNRETEAFF. The CDR3 nucleotides read TGTGCCAGCAGCCTTAACAGGGAGACTGAAGCTTTCTTT.

This clone showed up just once. The chain uses TRBV20-1 and TRBJ2-1, with TRBD2 matching over 8 bases. This CDR3 has 11 residues. The V segment lost 5 bases and the J segment 14 bases; nucleotides outside the gene matches: 8. Germline-derived CDR1 and CDR2 are DFQATT and SNEGSKA (reference sequence). The CDR3 region is CSAQQSGREFF. CDR3 DNA sequence: TGCAGTGCTCAGCAGAGCGGGAGAGAGTTCTTC.

V gene TRBV4-1 combines with J gene TRBJ2-1; 12 positions match TRBD2. This CDR3 contains 19 residues. The V and J ends lost 0 bases and 0 bases, in that order; junction bases with no gene match: 6. CDR1 is MGHRA, CDR2 YSYEKL, per germline. CDR3 loop: CASSQDLRTSGDSYNEQFF. The CDR3 DNA is TGCGCCAGCAGCCAAGATCTTCGGACTAGCGGGGACTCCTACAATGAGCAGTTCTTC.

The gene calls are TRBV6-1 and TRBJ2-7; 7 bases are a match to TRBD2. Looked up from germline, CDR1 is MNHNS and CDR2 is SASEGT. The CDR3 has 14 amino acids. V lost 4 bases and J lost 5; bases outside the gene matches: 8. Written as DNA, the CDR3 is TGTGCCAGCAGTGGGCGGGAGAAATTCCACGAGCAGTACTTC. This translates into CASSGREKFHEQYF.

The V and J genes are TRBV6-5 and TRBJ2-7; D may be TRBD2 (5 bases). The CDR3 is made up of 16 amino acids. V lost 4 bases to trimming and J lost 0 bases, with 16 bases between them. Germline values: CDR1 MNHEY, CDR2 SVGAGI. The CDR3 loop is CASSSSSGSISYEQYF. The CDR3 region has the DNA TGTGCCAGCAGTTCCTCTTCGGGGTCCATCTCCTACGAGCAGTACTTC.

The V and J genes are TRBV4-3 and TRBJ2-7; 8 bases match TRBD1. J lost 4 bases, V lost 0 bases, and 8 bases had no gene match. This CDR3 has 16 residues. Germline-derived CDR1 and CDR2 are LGHNA and YSLEER. The CDR3 protein is CASSQDYQDRVYEQYF. CDR3 in DNA: TGCGCCAGCAGCCAAGATTACCAGGACAGGGTTTACGAGCAGTACTTC.

This rearrangement joins TRBV15 to TRBJ2-7, with 7 nucleotides matching TRBD2. The junction had 7 bases not matched to a gene; V was cut back by 3 bases and J by 2 bases. Germline CDR1 and CDR2: LNHNV and YYDKDF (reference sequence). The CDR3 is 15 amino acids. The CDR3 here is CATSRALAETYEQYF. CDR3 nucleotide sequence: TGTGCCACCAGCAGGGCCCTAGCGGAGACCTACGAGCAGTACTTC. The full variable domain, rest sourced from reference TRBV15 and TRBJ2-7, is DAMVIQNPRYQVTQFGKPVTLSCSQTLNHNVMYWYQQKSSQAPKLLFHYYDKDFNNEADTPDNFQSRRPNTSFCFLDIRSPGLGDTAMYLCATSRALAETYEQYFGPGTRLTVT.

The rearrangement joins TRBV2 to TRBJ2-5; TRBD2 agrees at 14 bases. The J segment lost 1 base and the V segment lost 3 bases, leaving 7 bases of the junction unmatched. This CDR3 region has 18 residues. Germline-derived CDR1 and CDR2 are SNHLY and FYNNEI. In DNA form, the CDR3 reads TGTGCCAGCAGTGAGGGACTAGCGGGAGATTTCTGCCAAGAGACCCAGTACTTC. This gives the protein CASSEGLAGDFCQETQYF. Combining the CDR3 with reference TRBV2 and TRBJ2-5 gives the whole variable domain EPEVTQTPSHQVTQMGQEVILRCVPISNHLYFYWYRQILGQKVEFLVSFYNNEISEKSEIFDDQFSVERPDGSNFTLKIRSTKLEDSAMYFCASSEGLAGDFCQETQYFGPGTRLLVL.